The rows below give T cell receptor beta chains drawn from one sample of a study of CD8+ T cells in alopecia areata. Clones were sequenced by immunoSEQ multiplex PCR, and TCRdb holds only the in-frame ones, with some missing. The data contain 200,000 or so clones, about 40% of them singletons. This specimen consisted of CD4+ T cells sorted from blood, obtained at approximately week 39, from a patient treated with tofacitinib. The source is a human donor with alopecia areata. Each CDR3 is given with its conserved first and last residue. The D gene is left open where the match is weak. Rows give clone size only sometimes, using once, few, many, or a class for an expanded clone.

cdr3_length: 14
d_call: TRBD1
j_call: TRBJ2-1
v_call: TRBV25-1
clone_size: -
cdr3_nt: TGTGCCAGCACTAACAGGGGAAACTACAATGAGCAGTTCTTC
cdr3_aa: CASTNRGNYNEQFF

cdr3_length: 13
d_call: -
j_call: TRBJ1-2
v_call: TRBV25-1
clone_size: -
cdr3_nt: TGTGCCAGCAGTGACCGGGCCAGGTATGGCTACACCTTC
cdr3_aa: CASSDRARYGYTF

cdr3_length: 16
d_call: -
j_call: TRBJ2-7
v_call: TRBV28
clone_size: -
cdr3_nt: TGTGCCAGCTTTCCGTCCGGGGCCAGGGGTATCGTCGAGCAGTACTTC
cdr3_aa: CASFPSGARGIVEQYF

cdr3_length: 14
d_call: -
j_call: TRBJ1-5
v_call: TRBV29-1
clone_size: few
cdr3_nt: TGCAGCGCCCGGGGGGGGGCGTTCGGTCAGCCCCAGCATTTT
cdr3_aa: CSARGGAFGQPQHF

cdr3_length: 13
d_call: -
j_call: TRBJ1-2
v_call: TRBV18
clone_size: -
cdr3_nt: TGTGCCAGCTCACCTCGGGGAGTGGATGGCTACACCTTC
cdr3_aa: CASSPRGVDGYTF

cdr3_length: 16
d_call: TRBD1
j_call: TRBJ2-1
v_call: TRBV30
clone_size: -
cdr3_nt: TGTGCCTGGAGTGTTAAGGGACAGGGCCGTGGCGATGAGCAGTTCTTC
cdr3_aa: CAWSVKGQGRGDEQFF

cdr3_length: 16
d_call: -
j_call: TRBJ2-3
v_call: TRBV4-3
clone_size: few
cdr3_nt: TGCGCCAGCAGCCAGGTCGGGGAGGACCAGACAGATACGCAGTATTTT
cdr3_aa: CASSQVGEDQTDTQYF

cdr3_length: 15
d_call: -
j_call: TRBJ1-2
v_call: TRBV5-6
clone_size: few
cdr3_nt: TGTGCCAGCAGCCGCACCCGCCTAACAGGGCCGGGGTACACCTTC
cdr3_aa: CASSRTRLTGPGYTF

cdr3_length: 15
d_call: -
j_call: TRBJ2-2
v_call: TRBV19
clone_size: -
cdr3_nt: TGTGCCAGTAGTATCCGAAGCGGAGTCACCGGGGAGCTGTTTTTT
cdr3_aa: CASSIRSGVTGELFF

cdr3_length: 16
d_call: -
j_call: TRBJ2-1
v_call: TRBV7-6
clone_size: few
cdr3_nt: TGTGCCAGCAGCCCTAGGGGGTCCTCCCCCTACAATGAGCAGTTCTTC
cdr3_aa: CASSPRGSSPYNEQFF

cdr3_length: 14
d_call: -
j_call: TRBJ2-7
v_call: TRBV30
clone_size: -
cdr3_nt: TGTGCCTGGAGTGTACACAGGAGCTCCTACGAGCAGTACTTC
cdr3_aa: CAWSVHRSSYEQYF

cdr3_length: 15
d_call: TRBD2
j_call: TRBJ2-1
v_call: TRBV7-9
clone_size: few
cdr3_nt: TGTGCCAGCAGCCTACGGGAGGGCTCCTACAATGAGCAGTTCTTC
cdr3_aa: CASSLREGSYNEQFF

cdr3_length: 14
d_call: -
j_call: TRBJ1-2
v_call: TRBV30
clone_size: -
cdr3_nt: TGTGCCTGGACCTTGGGGGGGGCGAACTATGGCTACACCTTC
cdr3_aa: CAWTLGGANYGYTF

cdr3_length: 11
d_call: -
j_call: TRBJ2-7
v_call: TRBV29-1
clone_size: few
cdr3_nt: TGCAGCGTGGACTTAGCCTACGAGCAGTACTTC
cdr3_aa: CSVDLAYEQYF

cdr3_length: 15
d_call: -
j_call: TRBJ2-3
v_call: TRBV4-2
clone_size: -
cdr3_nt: TGTGCCAGCAGCCAAGACGGGGGCGAGACAGATACGCAGTATTTT
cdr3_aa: CASSQDGGETDTQYF

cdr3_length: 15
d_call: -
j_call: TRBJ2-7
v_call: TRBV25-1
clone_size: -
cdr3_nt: TGTGCCAGCAGTGAATCCGGACGCCTCTCCTACGAGCAGTACTTC
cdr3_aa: CASSESGRLSYEQYF

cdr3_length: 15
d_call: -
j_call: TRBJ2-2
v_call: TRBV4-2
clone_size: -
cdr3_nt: TGTGCCAGCAGCCGACTGGACTGGAACACCGGGGAGCTGTTTTTT
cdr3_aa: CASSRLDWNTGELFF

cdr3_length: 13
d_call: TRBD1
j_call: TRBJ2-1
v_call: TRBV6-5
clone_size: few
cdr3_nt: TGTGCCAGCTCGGGACAGGGGTTCAATGAGCAGTTCTTC
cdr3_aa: CASSGQGFNEQFF

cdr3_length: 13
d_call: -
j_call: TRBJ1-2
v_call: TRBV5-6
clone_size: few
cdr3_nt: TGTGCCAGCAGCCGCCCGGGAAACTATGGCTACACCTTC
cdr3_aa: CASSRPGNYGYTF

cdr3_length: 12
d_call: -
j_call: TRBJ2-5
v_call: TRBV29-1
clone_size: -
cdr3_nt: TGCAGCGTTGCGGGACAAGAAGAGACCCAGTACTTC
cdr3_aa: CSVAGQEETQYF

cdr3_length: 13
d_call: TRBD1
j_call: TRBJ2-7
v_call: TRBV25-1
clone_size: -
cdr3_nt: TGTGCCAGCAGTGCAGGGGGCAAATACGAGCAGTACTTC
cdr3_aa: CASSAGGKYEQYF

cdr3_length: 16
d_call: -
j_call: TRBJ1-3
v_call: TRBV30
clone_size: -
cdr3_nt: TGTGCCTGGAGCCCGGGAATTTTCGGCGCTGGAAACACCATATATTTT
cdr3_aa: CAWSPGIFGAGNTIYF

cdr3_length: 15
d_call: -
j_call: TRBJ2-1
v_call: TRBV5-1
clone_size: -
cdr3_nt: TGCGCCAGCAGCTTGGCGGGTGGGGCCTACAATGAGCAGTTCTTC
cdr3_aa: CASSLAGGAYNEQFF

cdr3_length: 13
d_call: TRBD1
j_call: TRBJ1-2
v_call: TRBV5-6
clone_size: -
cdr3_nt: TGTGCCAGCAGCGGTGGGACAGCATATGGCTACACCTTC
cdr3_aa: CASSGGTAYGYTF

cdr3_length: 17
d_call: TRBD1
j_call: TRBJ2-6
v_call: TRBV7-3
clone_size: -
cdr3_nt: TGTGCCAGCAGCTTAGGGGACAGGGCATCTGGGGCCAACGTCCTGACTTTC
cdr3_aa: CASSLGDRASGANVLTF

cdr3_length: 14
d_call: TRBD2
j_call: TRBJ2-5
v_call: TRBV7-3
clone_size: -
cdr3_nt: TGTGCCAGCAGCTTACAAAGGGGAGGGGAGACCCAGTACTTC
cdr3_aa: CASSLQRGGETQYF

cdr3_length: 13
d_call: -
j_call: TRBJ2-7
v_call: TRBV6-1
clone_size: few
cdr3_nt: TGTGCCAGCAGTTCCCTTCCAGGGCTCGAGCAGTACTTC
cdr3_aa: CASSSLPGLEQYF

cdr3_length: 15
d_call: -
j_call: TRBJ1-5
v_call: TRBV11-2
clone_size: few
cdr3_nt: TGTGCCAGCAGGCGAGACAGTAGTAGCAATCAGCCCCAGCATTTT
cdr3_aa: CASRRDSSSNQPQHF

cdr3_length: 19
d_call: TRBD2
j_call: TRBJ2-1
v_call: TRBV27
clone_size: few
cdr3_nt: TGTGCCAGCAGTTTAGAGGCGGGACTAGCGGGATCCCTCGCCAATGAGCAGTTCTTC
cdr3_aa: CASSLEAGLAGSLANEQFF

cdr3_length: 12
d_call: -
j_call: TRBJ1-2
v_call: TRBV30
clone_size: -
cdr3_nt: TGTGCCTGGAGTACGGACAGTCATGGCTACACCTTC
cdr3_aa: CAWSTDSHGYTF

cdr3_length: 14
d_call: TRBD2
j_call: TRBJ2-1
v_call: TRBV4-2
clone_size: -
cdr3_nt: TGTGCCAGCAGCGATATAGCGGGGGACAATGAGCAGTTCTTC
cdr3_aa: CASSDIAGDNEQFF

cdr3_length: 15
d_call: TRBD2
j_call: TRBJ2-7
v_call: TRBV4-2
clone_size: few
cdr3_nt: TGTGCCAGCAGCCAAGTGGGGACTAGCGCCTACGAGCAGTACTTC
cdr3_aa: CASSQVGTSAYEQYF

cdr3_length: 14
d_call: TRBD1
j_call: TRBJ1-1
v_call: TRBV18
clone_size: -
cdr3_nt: TGTGCCAGCTCACTGACAGGGGGCGATGCTGAAGCTTTCTTT
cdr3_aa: CASSLTGGDAEAFF

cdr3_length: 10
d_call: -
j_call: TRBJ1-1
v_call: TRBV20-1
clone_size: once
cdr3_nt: TGCAGTGCTAGTTCGCTTGAAGCTTTCTTT
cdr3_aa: CSASSLEAFF

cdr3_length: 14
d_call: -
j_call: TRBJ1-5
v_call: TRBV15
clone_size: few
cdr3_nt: TGTGCCACCAGCGCCGGGAAGAGCGGTCAGCCCCAGCATTTT
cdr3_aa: CATSAGKSGQPQHF

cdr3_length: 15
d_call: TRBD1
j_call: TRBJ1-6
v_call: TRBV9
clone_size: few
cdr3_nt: TGTGCCAGCAGCCCACGGGACAGGACGGACTCACCCCTCCACTTT
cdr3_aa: CASSPRDRTDSPLHF

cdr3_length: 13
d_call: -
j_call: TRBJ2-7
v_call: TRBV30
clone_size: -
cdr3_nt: TGTGCCTGGAGTAACGACCGTCGGGGGGAGCAGTACTTC
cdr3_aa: CAWSNDRRGEQYF

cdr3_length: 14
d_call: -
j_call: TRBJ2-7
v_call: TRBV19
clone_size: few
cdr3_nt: TGTGCCAGTAGTATGAACTCCGGGCCCTACGAGCAGTACTTC
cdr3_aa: CASSMNSGPYEQYF

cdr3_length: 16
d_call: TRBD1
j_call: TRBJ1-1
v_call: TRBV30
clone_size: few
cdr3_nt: TGTGCCTGGAGTTTCCGGACAGGCAACGTGAACACTGAAGCTTTCTTT
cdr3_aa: CAWSFRTGNVNTEAFF

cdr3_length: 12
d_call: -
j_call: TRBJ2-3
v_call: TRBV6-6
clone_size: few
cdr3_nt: TGTGCCACGAGCGGGAGCACAGATACGCAGTATTTT
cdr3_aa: CATSGSTDTQYF

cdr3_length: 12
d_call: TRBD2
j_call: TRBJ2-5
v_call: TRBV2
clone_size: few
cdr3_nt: TGTGCCAGACTAGCGGCCCAAGAGACCCAGTACTTC
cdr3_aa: CARLAAQETQYF

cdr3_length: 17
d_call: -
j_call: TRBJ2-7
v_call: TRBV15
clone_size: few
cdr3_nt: TGTGCCACCAGCAGAGGAATTCTAGGCGGGACGGTTCTCGAGCAGTACTTC
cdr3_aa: CATSRGILGGTVLEQYF

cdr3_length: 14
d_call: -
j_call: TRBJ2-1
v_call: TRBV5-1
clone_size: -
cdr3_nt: TGCGCCAGCAGCTTGCGCCAGGATTACAATGAGCAGTTCTTC
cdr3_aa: CASSLRQDYNEQFF

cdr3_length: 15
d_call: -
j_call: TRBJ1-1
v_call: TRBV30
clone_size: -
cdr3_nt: TGTGCCTGGACCCCCTGGAACAACATGAACACTGAAGCTTTCTTT
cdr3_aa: CAWTPWNNMNTEAFF

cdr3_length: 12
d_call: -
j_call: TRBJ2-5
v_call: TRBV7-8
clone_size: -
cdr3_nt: TGTGCCAGCAGCTTAGTGGAAGAGACCCAGTACTTC
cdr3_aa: CASSLVEETQYF

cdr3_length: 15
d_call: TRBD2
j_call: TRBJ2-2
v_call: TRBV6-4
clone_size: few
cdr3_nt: TGTGCCAGCAGTGACTCCACTAGCGGGAGAGTGGAGCTGTTTTTT
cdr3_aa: CASSDSTSGRVELFF